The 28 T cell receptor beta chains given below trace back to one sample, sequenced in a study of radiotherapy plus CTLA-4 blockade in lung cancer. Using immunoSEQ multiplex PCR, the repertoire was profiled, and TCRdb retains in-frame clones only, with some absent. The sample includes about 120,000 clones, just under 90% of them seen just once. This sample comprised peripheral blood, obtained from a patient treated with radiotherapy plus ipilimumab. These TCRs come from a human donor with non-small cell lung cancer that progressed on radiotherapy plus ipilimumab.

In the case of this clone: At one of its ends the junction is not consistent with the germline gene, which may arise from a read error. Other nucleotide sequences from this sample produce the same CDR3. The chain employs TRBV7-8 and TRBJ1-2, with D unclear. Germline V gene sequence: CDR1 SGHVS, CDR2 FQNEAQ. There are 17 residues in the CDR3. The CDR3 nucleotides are TGTGCCAGCAGCCTGGACCTTTTGGCAAACACTAACTATGGTTACACCTTC. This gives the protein CASSLDLLANTNYGYTF.

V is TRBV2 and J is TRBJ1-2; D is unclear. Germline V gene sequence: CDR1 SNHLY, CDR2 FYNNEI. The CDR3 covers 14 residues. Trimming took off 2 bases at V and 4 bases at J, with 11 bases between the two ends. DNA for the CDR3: TGTGCCAGCAGTGAAACACAGTTTTTCTATGGCTACACCTTC. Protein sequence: CASSETQFFYGYTF.

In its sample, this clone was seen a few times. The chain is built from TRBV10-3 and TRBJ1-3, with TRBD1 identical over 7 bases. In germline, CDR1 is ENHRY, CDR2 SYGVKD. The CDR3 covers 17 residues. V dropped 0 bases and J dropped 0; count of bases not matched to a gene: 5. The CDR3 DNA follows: TGTGCCATCAGTGAGTCCAGCAGGGACAGCTCTGGAAACACCATATATTTT. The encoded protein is CAISESSRDSSGNTIYF.

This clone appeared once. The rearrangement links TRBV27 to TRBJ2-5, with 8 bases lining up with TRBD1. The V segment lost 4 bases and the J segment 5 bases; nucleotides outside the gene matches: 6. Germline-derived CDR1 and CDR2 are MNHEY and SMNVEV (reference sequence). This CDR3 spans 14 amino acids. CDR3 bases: TGTGCCAGCAGTTCTCGACAGGGGTGGGAGACCCAGTACTTC. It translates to CASSSRQGWETQYF.

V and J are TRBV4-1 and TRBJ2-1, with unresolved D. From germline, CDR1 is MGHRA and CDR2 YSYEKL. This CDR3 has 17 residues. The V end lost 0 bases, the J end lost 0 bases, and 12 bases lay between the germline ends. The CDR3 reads CASSQEYGTSSYNEQFF. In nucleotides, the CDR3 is TGCGCCAGCAGCCAAGAGTACGGCACGAGCTCCTACAATGAGCAGTTCTTC.

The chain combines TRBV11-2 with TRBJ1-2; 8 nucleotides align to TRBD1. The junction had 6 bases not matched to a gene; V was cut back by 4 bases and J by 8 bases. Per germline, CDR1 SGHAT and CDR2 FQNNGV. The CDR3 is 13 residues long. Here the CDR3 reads CASSSQGAGGYTF. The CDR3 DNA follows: TGTGCCAGCAGCTCCCAGGGGGCGGGGGGCTACACCTTC.

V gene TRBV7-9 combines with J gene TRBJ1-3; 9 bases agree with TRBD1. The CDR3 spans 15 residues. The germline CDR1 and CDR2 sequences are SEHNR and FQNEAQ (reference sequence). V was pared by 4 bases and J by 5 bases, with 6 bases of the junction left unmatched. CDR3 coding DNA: TGTGCCAGCAGCTCCGGGACAGGGCTCCGAAACACCATATATTTT. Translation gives CASSSGTGLRNTIYF. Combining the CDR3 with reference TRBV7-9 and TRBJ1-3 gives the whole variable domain DTGVSQNPRHKITKRGQNVTFRCDPISEHNRLYWYRQTLGQGPEFLTYFQNEAQLEKSRLLSDRFSAERPKGSFSTLEIQRTEQGDSAMYLCASSSGTGLRNTIYFGEGSWLTVV.

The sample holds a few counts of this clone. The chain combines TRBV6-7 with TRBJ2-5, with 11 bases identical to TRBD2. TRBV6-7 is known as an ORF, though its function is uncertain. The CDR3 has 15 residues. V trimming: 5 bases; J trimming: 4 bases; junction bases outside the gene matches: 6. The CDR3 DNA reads TGTGCCAGCAGTGCTATAGCGGGAGGGCCAGAGACCCAGTACTTC. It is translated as CASSAIAGGPETQYF.

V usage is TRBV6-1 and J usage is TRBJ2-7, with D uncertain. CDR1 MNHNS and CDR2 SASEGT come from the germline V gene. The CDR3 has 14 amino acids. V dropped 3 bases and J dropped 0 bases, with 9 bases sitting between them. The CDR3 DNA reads TGTGCCAGCAGTGACAGGCTCAGCTCCTACGAGCAGTACTTC. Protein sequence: CASSDRLSSYEQYF.

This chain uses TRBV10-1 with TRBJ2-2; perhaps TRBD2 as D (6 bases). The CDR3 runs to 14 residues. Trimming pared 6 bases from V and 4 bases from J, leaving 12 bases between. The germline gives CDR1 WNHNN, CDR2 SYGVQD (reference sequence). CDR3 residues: CASRRERSTGELFF. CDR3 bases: TGCGCCAGCAGACGGGAGAGGTCCACCGGGGAGCTGTTTTTT.

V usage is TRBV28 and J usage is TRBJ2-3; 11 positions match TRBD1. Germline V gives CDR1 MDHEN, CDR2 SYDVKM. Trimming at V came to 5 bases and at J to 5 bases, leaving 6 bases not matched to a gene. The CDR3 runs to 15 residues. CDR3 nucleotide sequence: TGTGCCAGCAGTAGCTGGACAGGGGGCCTAGATACGCAGTATTTT. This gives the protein CASSSWTGGLDTQYF.

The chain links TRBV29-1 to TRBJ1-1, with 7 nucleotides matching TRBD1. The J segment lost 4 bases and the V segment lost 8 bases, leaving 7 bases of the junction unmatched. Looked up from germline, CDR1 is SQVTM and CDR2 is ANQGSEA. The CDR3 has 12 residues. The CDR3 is CSILTGSTEAFF. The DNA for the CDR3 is TGCAGCATATTGACAGGGAGCACTGAAGCTTTCTTT.

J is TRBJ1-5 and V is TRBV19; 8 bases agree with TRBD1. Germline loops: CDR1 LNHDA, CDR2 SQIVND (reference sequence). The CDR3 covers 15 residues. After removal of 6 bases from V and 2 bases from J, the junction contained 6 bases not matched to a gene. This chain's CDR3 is CASSPDRVGNQPQHF. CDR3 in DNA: TGTGCCAGTAGCCCGGACAGGGTTGGCAATCAGCCCCAGCATTTT.

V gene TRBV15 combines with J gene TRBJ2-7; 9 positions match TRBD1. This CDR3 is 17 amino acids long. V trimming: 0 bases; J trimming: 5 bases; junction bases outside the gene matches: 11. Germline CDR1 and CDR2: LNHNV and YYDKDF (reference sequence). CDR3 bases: TGTGCCACCAGCAGAGATAGTATCGGGACAGGGCGCGACGAGCAGTACTTC. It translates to CATSRDSIGTGRDEQYF.

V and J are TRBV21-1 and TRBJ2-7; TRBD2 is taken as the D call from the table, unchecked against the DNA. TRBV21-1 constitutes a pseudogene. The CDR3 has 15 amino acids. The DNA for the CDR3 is TGTGCCAGCAGCACGACTAGCGGGAGAGGGTACGAGCAGTACTTC. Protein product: CASSTTSGRGYEQYF.

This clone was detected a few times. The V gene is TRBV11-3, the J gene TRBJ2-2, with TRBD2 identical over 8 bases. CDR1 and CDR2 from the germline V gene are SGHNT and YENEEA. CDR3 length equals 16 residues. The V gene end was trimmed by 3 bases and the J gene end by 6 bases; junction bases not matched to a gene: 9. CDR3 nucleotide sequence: TGTGCCAGCAGCTTGGGGATAGCGGGACGGCCCGGGGAGCTGTTTTTT. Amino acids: CASSLGIAGRPGELFF.

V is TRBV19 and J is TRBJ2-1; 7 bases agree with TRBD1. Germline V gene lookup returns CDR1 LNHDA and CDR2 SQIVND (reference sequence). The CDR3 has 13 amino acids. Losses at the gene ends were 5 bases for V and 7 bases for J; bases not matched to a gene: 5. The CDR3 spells CASSRTGSNEQFF. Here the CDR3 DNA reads TGTGCCAGTAGTCGGACAGGTTCTAATGAGCAGTTCTTC.

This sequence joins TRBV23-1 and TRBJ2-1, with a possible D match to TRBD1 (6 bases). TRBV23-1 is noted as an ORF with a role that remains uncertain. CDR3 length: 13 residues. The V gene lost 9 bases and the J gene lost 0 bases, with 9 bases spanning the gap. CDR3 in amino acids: CARQGGSYNEQFF. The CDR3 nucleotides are TGCGCCAGACAGGGTGGCTCCTACAATGAGCAGTTCTTC.

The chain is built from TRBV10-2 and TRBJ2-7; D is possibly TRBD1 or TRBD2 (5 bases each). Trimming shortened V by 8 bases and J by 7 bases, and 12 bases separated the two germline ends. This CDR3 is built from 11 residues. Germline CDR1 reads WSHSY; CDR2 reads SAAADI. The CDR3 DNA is TGCGCCAGCGTCGAGGGGCGGGAGCAGTACTTC. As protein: CASVEGREQYF.

CDR3 DNA: TGTGCCAGCAGGCCCCTAGGGGGCTCTAATGAAAAACTGTTTTTT. Protein: CASRPLGGSNEKLFF. V is TRBV6-5 and J is TRBJ1-4, with 7 bases that match TRBD1. Unmatched junction bases numbered 7, after V lost 6 bases and J lost 3 bases. The CDR3 has 15 residues. Per the germline V gene, CDR1 is MNHEY and CDR2 is SVGAGI.

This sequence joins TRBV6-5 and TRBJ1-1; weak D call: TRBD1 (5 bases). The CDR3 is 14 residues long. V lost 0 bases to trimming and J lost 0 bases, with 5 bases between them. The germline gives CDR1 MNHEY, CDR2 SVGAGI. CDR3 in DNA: TGTGCCAGCAGTTACTCCAGGGTGAACACTGAAGCTTTCTTT. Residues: CASSYSRVNTEAFF.

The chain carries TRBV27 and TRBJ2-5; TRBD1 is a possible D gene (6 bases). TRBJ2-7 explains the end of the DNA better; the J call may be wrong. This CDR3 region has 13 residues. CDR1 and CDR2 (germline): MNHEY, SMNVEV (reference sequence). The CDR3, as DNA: TGTGCCAGCAGTTTAGGGACATACTACGAGCAGTACTTC. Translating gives CASSLGTYYEQYF.

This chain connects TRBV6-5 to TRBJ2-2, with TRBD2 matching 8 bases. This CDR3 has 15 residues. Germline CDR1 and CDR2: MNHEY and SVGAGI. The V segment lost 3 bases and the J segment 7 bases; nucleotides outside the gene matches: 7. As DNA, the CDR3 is TGTGCCAGCAGTTATAGCGGGATTACTAACGGGGAGCTGTTTTTT. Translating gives CASSYSGITNGELFF.

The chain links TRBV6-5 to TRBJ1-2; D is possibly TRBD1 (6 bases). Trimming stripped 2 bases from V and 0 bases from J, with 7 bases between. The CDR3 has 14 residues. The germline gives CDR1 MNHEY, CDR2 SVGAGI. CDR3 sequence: CASSYRQANYGYTF. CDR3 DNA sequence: TGTGCCAGCAGTTACCGACAGGCTAACTATGGCTACACCTTC.

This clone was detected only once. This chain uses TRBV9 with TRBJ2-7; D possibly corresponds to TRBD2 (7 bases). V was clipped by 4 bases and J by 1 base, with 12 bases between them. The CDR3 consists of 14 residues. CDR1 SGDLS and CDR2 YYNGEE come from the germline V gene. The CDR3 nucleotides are TGTGCCAGCAGCTCTAGGGGGGGATCCTACGAGCAGTACTTC. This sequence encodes CASSSRGGSYEQYF.

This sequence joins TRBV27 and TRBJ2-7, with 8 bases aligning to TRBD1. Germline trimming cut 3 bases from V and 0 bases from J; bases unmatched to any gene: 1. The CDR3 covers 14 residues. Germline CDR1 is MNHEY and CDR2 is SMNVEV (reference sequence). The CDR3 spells CASSLGQDSYEQYF. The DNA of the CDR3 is TGTGCCAGCAGTTTGGGACAGGACTCCTACGAGCAGTACTTC.

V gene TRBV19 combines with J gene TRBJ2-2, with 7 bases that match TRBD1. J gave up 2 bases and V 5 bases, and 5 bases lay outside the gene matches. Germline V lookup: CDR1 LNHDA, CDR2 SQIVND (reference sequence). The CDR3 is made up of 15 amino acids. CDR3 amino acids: CASSRQGSNTGELFF. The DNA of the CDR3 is TGTGCCAGTAGTCGACAGGGTAGCAACACCGGGGAGCTGTTTTTT.

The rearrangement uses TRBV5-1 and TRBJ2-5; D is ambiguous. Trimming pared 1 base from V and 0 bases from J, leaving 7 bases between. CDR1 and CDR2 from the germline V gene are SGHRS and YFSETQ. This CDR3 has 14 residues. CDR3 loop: CASSLSSNQETQYF. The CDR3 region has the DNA TGCGCCAGCAGCTTGTCCAGCAACCAAGAGACCCAGTACTTC.